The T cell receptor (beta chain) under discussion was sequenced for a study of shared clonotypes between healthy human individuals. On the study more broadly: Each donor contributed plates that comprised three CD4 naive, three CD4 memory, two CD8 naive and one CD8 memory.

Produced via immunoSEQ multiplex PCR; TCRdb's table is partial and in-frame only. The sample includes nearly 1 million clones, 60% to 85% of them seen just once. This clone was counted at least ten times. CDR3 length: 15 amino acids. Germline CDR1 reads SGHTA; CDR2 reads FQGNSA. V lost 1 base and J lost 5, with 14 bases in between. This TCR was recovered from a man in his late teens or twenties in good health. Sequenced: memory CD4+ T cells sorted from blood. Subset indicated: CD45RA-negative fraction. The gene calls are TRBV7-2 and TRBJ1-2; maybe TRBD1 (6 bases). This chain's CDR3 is CASSLDEGVPYGYTF. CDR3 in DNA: TGTGCCAGCAGCTTAGATGAGGGGGTGCCTTATGGCTACACCTTC.